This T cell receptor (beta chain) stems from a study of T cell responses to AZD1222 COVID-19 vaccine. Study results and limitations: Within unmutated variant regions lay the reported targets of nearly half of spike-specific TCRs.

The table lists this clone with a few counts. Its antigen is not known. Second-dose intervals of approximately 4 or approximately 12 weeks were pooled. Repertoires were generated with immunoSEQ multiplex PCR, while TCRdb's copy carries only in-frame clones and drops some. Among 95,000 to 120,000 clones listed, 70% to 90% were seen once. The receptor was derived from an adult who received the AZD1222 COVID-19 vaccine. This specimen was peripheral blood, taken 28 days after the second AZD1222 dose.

The CDR3 DNA reads as TGTGCCAGCAGTTATAAACAGGGATACCATTCGGATTCACCCCTCCACTTT. This translates into CASSYKQGYHSDSPLHF. The gene calls are TRBV6-2 or TRBV6-3 and TRBJ1-6; possibly TRBD1 for D (6 bases). Germline V gives CDR1 MNHEY, CDR2 SVGEGT. This CDR3 is 17 amino acids long. V lost 3 bases and J 8 bases, leaving 20 bases between the germline ends.